The clone carrying this TCR beta chain was seen only a few times. Its specificity is unknown. The V segment lost 4 bases and the J segment 3 bases; nucleotides outside the gene matches: 10. This CDR3 region has 16 residues. Germline V gene lookup returns CDR1 SEHNR and CDR2 FQNEAQ (reference sequence). The source of the sample is a study of T cell repertoires in cytomegalovirus infection. Study findings and constraints: Dominating the ex vivo response were HLA-C-restricted CMV-specific TCR beta clonotypes.

One entry per CDR3 protein, called by TCRdb with MiXCR from the reads. Here the sample spans about 150,000 distinct CDR3 sequences, around 22% being singletons. This sequence was found in a human donor in good health (CMV status not recorded). Some clones in this sample may be carry-over from other donors' samples. This rearrangement joins TRBV7-9 to TRBJ2-3, with TRBD1 matching over 7 bases. Sequencing was done on a sample of PBMCs. This chain's CDR3 is CASSSDREALTDTQYF. The CDR3 nucleotides are TGTGCCAGCAGCTCAGACAGGGAAGCCTTAACAGATACGCAGTATTTT.